These 10 T cell receptor beta chains originate from one sample sequenced in a study of graft-versus-host responses after intestinal transplantation. Method: immunoSEQ multiplex PCR; TCRdb's copy keeps in-frame clones and lacks some. The data show roughly 34,000 clones, 94% seen once. Antigen specificity for these receptors is unknown. The specimen was unstimulated CD4+ T cells sorted from spleen or lymph node cells, collected before transplant. These receptors all come from a human donor who was the organ donor for an intestinal transplant.

The chain recombines TRBV5-8 with TRBJ1-2; the D gene is possibly TRBD1 (5 bases). V was clipped by 0 bases and J by 10 bases, with 13 bases between them. The CDR3 has 13 amino acids. The germline CDR1 and CDR2 sequences are SGHTS and YDEGEE. Here the CDR3 DNA reads TGTGCCAGCAGCTTGGTAGCAGGGTTGGACTACACCTTC. Protein sequence: CASSLVAGLDYTF.

The J gene is TRBJ1-2, the V gene TRBV6-6; the D is unclear. The CDR3 has 14 residues. Between the trimmed V and J ends, which lost 6 bases and 4 bases, there was a span of 15 bases. Germline lookup yields CDR1 MNHNY and CDR2 SVGAGI (reference sequence). CDR3 sequence (DNA): TGTGCCAGCAGACGAGATCTTACCCTCTATGGCTACACCTTC. Translating gives CASRRDLTLYGYTF.

The chain recombines TRBV7-9 with TRBJ1-2; 8 bases are a match to TRBD1. V shed 5 bases, J shed 4 bases, and the junction held 6 bases outside the gene matches. The CDR3 runs 14 residues. CDR1 SEHNR and CDR2 FQNEAQ come from the germline V gene (reference sequence). CDR3 coding DNA: TGTGCCAGCAGCCTTGACAGGGGTAGCTATGGCTACACCTTC. Its translation: CASSLDRGSYGYTF.

This chain connects TRBV11-3 to TRBJ2-3; D gene unclear. Trimming left V 5 bases short and J 1 base short, with 10 bases between. This CDR3 has 14 amino acids. Germline assignment: CDR1 SGHNT and CDR2 YENEEA. CDR3: CASSPSRGTDTQYF. The CDR3 DNA sequence: TGTGCCAGCAGCCCCTCCCGTGGCACAGATACGCAGTATTTT.

The chain is built from TRBV18 and TRBJ2-1; TRBD2 aligns across 14 bases. V shed 0 bases and J 3 bases; nucleotides not matched to a gene: 1. The germline V gene has CDR1 KGHSH and CDR2 LQKENI. CDR3 length: 17 amino acids. This chain's CDR3 is CASSPPTSGGVYNEQFF. The CDR3 DNA reads as TGTGCCAGCTCACCACCGACTAGCGGGGGGGTCTACAATGAGCAGTTCTTC. Combining the CDR3 with reference TRBV18 and TRBJ2-1 gives the whole variable domain NAGVMQNPRHLVRRRGQEARLRCSPMKGHSHVYWYRQLPEEGLKFMVYLQKENIIDESGMPKERFSAEFPKEGPSILRIQQVVRGDSAAYFCASSPPTSGGVYNEQFFGPGTRLTVL.

The table lists this clone with a few counts. The chain joins TRBV6-5 to TRBJ1-4, with D uncertain. The CDR3 has 15 amino acids. Trimming removed 1 base from V and 7 bases from J, with 13 bases in between. In germline, CDR1 is MNHEY, CDR2 SVGAGI. The chain's CDR3 is CASSYWVGSGEKLFF. In DNA, the CDR3 is TGTGCCAGCAGTTACTGGGTTGGATCGGGTGAAAAACTGTTTTTT.

The chain combines TRBV7-9 with TRBJ2-5; 9 bases fit TRBD1. V was clipped by 1 base and J by 3 bases; unmatched bases: 9. In germline, CDR1 is SEHNR, CDR2 FQNEAQ (reference sequence). The CDR3 is 17 residues long. The chain's CDR3 is CASSLGPRGQGEETQYF. The CDR3, as DNA: TGTGCCAGCAGCTTAGGACCTCGGGGACAGGGTGAAGAGACCCAGTACTTC.

This clone was counted a single time. The chain joins TRBV11-3 to TRBJ2-1, with a possible D match to TRBD2 (5 bases). Per the germline V gene, CDR1 is SGHNT and CDR2 is YENEEA. Trimming pared 3 bases from V and 6 bases from J, leaving 9 bases between. This CDR3 has 13 amino acids. CDR3 sequence (DNA): TGTGCCAGCAGCTTGACCAGCGGCAATGAGCAGTTCTTC. Translated: CASSLTSGNEQFF.

V is TRBV19 and J is TRBJ2-2; tentatively, D is TRBD2 (6 bases). Trimming took 3 bases from V and 1 from J, leaving 12 bases between them. The CDR3 has 16 residues. Germline V gene data show CDR1 as LNHDA and CDR2 as SQIVND (reference sequence). CDR3 coding DNA: TGTGCCAGTAGTATGTCGGGGGTGGGGAACACCGGGGAGCTGTTTTTT. Protein: CASSMSGVGNTGELFF. Looking up the rest from reference TRBV19 and TRBJ2-2 gives the full variable domain: DGGITQSPKYLFRKEGQNVTLSCEQNLNHDAMYWYRQDPGQGLRLIYYSQIVNDFQKGDIAEGYSVSREKKESFPLTVTSAQKNPTAFYLCASSMSGVGNTGELFFGEGSRLTVL.

V and J are TRBV27 and TRBJ2-1; 7 positions match TRBD2. The CDR3 contains 13 residues. The V segment lost 4 bases and the J segment 10 bases; nucleotides outside the gene matches: 7. Germline V CDR1 and CDR2: MNHEY, SMNVEV (reference sequence). The CDR3 region has the DNA TGTGCCAGCAGTTATGCAGGGACTACGGAGCAGTTCTTC. Translating it yields CASSYAGTTEQFF.